This passage covers 31 T cell receptor beta chains from one sample sequenced in a study of cytomegalovirus exposure and HLA in healthy donors (dated by TCRdb to 2015 to 2018). Library preparation used the immunoSEQ multiplex PCR assay. For the multiplex PCR, a mixture combining 60 forward primers for TCR Vbeta segments and 13 reverse primers for TCR Jbeta segments was used. TCRdb obtained this table from immuneACCESS and retained in-frame rearrangements with V and J assigned. These tables miss some clones; where compared with another copy, unresolved V genes account for less than half of the shortfall, and the remainder is unexplained. The sample table lists around 170,000 clones, roughly 80% of them with a count of one. Clones ranked in the top ten supply approximately 3.9% of the sample. The sample taken for sequencing was PBMCs. These TCRs come from a man between 50 and 59 years old in good health and CMV-seronegative.

Notes on this clone: This CDR3 is also generated by other DNA sequences in the sample. The chain joins TRBV4-3 to TRBJ1-6; D call uncertain. CDR1 is LGHNA, CDR2 YSLEER, per germline. Trimming took 0 bases from V and 8 from J, leaving 5 bases between them. The CDR3 contains 13 residues. CDR3 sequence: CASSQDTDSPLHF. CDR3 coding DNA: TGCGCCAGCAGCCAAGACACAGATTCACCCCTCCACTTT.

The sample holds a few counts of this clone. The J gene is TRBJ2-5, the V gene TRBV19; 8 nucleotides align to TRBD2. J lost 5 bases, V lost 3 bases, and 8 bases had no gene match. Germline CDR1 is LNHDA and CDR2 is SQIVND (reference sequence). This CDR3 has 15 residues. CDR3 DNA sequence: TGTGCCAGTAGTATTGGCGGGGGGATCATTGAGACCCAGTACTTC. Its translation is CASSIGGGIIETQYF.

This clone was detected a few times. V is TRBV13 and J is TRBJ1-1; maybe TRBD1 (5 bases). The CDR3 is 12 amino acids. V was shortened by 4 bases and J by 5 bases, with 8 bases between the two germline ends. CDR1 and CDR2 (germline): PRHDT, FYEKMQ (reference sequence). The CDR3 DNA reads as TGTGCCAGCAGCTGGGGCAGTACTGAAGCTTTCTTT. Translation gives CASSWGSTEAFF.

J is TRBJ1-2 and V is TRBV4-3; 7 bases fit TRBD1. This CDR3 has 16 residues. Germline V lookup: CDR1 LGHNA, CDR2 YSLEER. J was trimmed by 4 bases and V by 4 bases; bases with no gene match: 12. For the CDR3, the DNA is TGCGCCAGCAGCCCCAACTCCGGGACAGCGATCTATGGCTACACCTTC. Amino acids: CASSPNSGTAIYGYTF.

The chain is built from TRBV5-6 and TRBJ1-1, with 9 positions matching TRBD1. The CDR3 is made up of 12 amino acids. The V gene's germline CDR1 is SGHDT and CDR2 YYEEEE. V dropped 10 bases and J dropped 0; count of bases not matched to a gene: 1. Here the CDR3 reads CAGTGMNTEAFF. CDR3 in DNA: TGTGCCGGGACAGGGATGAACACTGAAGCTTTCTTT.

The V call is TRBV7-6, the J call TRBJ2-3; D is possibly TRBD1 (5 bases). Germline CDR1 SGHVS, CDR2 FNYEAQ. The V end lost 1 base, the J end lost 5 bases, and 10 bases lay between the germline ends. This CDR3 spans 14 amino acids. The CDR3 sequence is CASSLVGRRDTQYF. The CDR3 nucleotides read TGTGCCAGCAGCTTAGTGGGGCGGAGAGATACGCAGTATTTT. The full variable domain, completed using reference TRBV7-6 and TRBJ2-3, is GAGVSQSPRYKVTKRGQDVALRCDPISGHVSLYWYRQALGQGPEFLTYFNYEAQQDKSGLPNDRFSAERPEGSISTLTIQRTEQRDSAMYRCASSLVGRRDTQYFGPGTRLTVL.

J is TRBJ2-7 and V is TRBV6-6, with 7 bases lining up with TRBD2. There are 15 residues in the CDR3. V was pared by 2 bases and J by 3 bases, with 7 bases of the junction left unmatched. Germline values: CDR1 MNHNY, CDR2 SVGAGI (reference sequence). The CDR3: CASSYGAGTNYEQYF. As DNA, the CDR3 is TGTGCCAGCAGTTACGGCGCCGGGACTAACTACGAGCAGTACTTC.

The chain joins TRBV7-2 to TRBJ2-1, with 9 bases fitting TRBD2. The CDR3 loop spans 17 amino acids. With 1 base clipped from V and 7 bases from J, the junction kept 11 bases outside the gene matches. Germline CDR1 SGHTA, CDR2 FQGNSA. In nucleotides, the CDR3 is TGTGCCAGCAGCTTAGTATCTGGCGGGGGGGTAACGAATGAGCAGTTCTTC. Its protein product is CASSLVSGGGVTNEQFF.

This clone was detected once. The same CDR3 also results from other DNA sequences found in this sample. The gene calls are TRBV25-1 and TRBJ2-2; TRBD2 agrees at 7 bases. This CDR3 region has 16 residues. Germline V CDR1 and CDR2: MGHDK, SYGVNS. V was clipped by 1 base and J by 5 bases; unmatched bases: 7. The CDR3 region is CASSEWGGRVTGELFF. CDR3 in DNA: TGTGCCAGCAGTGAATGGGGAGGGAGAGTAACCGGGGAGCTGTTTTTT.

In this sample, this clone turned up once. This chain uses TRBV27 with TRBJ1-1; unclear D gene. CDR1 and CDR2 from the germline V gene are MNHEY and SMNVEV (reference sequence). This CDR3 is 14 amino acids long. V was shortened by 5 bases and J by 6 bases, with 16 bases between the two germline ends. CDR3 nucleotides: TGTGCCAGCAGTCTCCTCACGGGTACGGCTGAAGCTTTCTTT. This encodes CASSLLTGTAEAFF.

In DNA form, the CDR3 reads TGTGCCAGCAGCCGACAGGTTGGCGAGCAGTACTTC. The encoded protein is CASSRQVGEQYF. The J gene is TRBJ2-7, the V gene TRBV6-5, with D possibly matching TRBD1 (6 bases). Germline lookup yields CDR1 MNHEY and CDR2 SVGAGI. The CDR3 length is 12 residues. Trimming stripped 6 bases from V and 6 bases from J, with 12 bases between.

V and J are TRBV13 and TRBJ2-7; possibly TRBD1 for D (5 bases). The CDR3 spans 17 residues. V was shortened by 5 bases and J by 2 bases, with 22 bases between the two germline ends. Germline V gene data show CDR1 as PRHDT and CDR2 as FYEKMQ (reference sequence). The CDR3 protein is CASSGTPPPGPAYEQYF. For the CDR3, the DNA is TGTGCCAGCAGCGGTACCCCCCCACCAGGGCCCGCCTACGAGCAGTACTTC.

CDR3 protein: CASSLTGGWAYEQYF. In DNA, the CDR3 is TGTGCCAGCAGCCTGACAGGGGGGTGGGCCTACGAGCAGTACTTC. This chain connects TRBV25-1 to TRBJ2-7; 9 nucleotides line up with TRBD1. V lost 6 bases to trimming and J lost 2 bases; unmatched junction nucleotides: 8. This CDR3 comprises 15 residues. Looked up from germline, CDR1 is MGHDK and CDR2 is SYGVNS.

The genes are TRBV18 and TRBJ1-1; 7 bases agree with TRBD1. Per the germline V gene, CDR1 is KGHSH and CDR2 is LQKENI. This CDR3 is built from 14 residues. After removal of 4 bases from V and 4 bases from J, the junction contained 6 bases not matched to a gene. The CDR3 here is CASSHGQDFTEAFF. In DNA form, the CDR3 reads TGTGCCAGCTCACACGGACAGGATTTCACTGAAGCTTTCTTT.

The chain has TRBV6-5 and TRBJ2-5, with D possibly matching TRBD1 (6 bases). This CDR3 spans 14 amino acids. Trimming took 2 bases from V and 5 from J, leaving 12 bases between them. In germline, CDR1 is MNHEY, CDR2 SVGAGI. CDR3 bases: TGTGCCAGCAGTTACGGGCAGGGGCGGGAGACCCAGTACTTC. Translating gives CASSYGQGRETQYF.

V gene TRBV12-5 combines with J gene TRBJ2-7; maybe TRBD2 (6 bases). V dropped 5 bases and J dropped 6 bases, with 17 bases sitting between them. The CDR3 runs 14 residues. Germline values: CDR1 LGHNT, CDR2 FRNRAP. The DNA of the CDR3 is TGTGCTAGTGGTCCGCGCGGCGGGGCCTTCGAGCAGTACTTC. Protein: CASGPRGGAFEQYF.

The gene calls are TRBV27 and TRBJ1-1, with TRBD1 matching over 10 bases. The CDR3 is made up of 16 amino acids. The V and J ends lost 6 bases and 1 base, in that order; junction bases with no gene match: 8. The germline V gene has CDR1 MNHEY and CDR2 SMNVEV (reference sequence). The DNA of the CDR3 is TGTGCCAGCAGAATCGACAGGGGGCGCGAGAACACTGAAGCTTTCTTT. This sequence encodes CASRIDRGRENTEAFF.

In its sample, this clone was seen a few times. The V gene is TRBV6-5, the J gene TRBJ2-2; 9 bases align to TRBD1. The V gene end was trimmed by 3 bases and the J gene end by 5 bases; junction bases not matched to a gene: 4. CDR3 size: 15 residues. The V gene's germline CDR1 is MNHEY and CDR2 SVGAGI. DNA for the CDR3: TGTGCCAGCAGTTATGGGGACAGGGTTACCGGGGAGCTGTTTTTT. Protein product: CASSYGDRVTGELFF.

The rearrangement joins TRBV29-1 to TRBJ2-5; a possible D gene is TRBD1 (5 bases). Germline assignment: CDR1 SQVTM and CDR2 ANQGSEA. Trimming pared 4 bases from V and 3 bases from J, leaving 9 bases between. CDR3 length: 12 amino acids. The CDR3 loop reads CSVGDSKETQYF. CDR3 DNA: TGCAGCGTTGGCGACAGCAAAGAGACCCAGTACTTC.

The rearrangement uses TRBV13 and TRBJ2-1; 8 bases match TRBD1. Germline V lookup: CDR1 PRHDT, CDR2 FYEKMQ (reference sequence). The length of the CDR3 is 15 residues. The ends lost 3 bases at V and 4 bases at J; junction bases unmatched: 5. In DNA form, the CDR3 reads TGTGCCAGCAGCTTCCGACAGGGGCTTTACAATGAGCAGTTCTTC. Residues: CASSFRQGLYNEQFF. Supplemented by reference TRBV13 and TRBJ2-1, the full variable domain reads AAGVIQSPRHLIKEKRETATLKCYPIPRHDTVYWYQQGPGQDPQFLISFYEKMQSDKGSIPDRFSAQQFSDYHSELNMSSLELGDSALYFCASSFRQGLYNEQFFGPGTRLTVL.

This clone was seen a handful of times. The V gene is TRBV2, the J gene TRBJ1-6; TRBD1 matches at 8 bases. The CDR3 is 15 amino acids. The junction had 10 bases not matched to a gene; V was cut back by 10 bases and J by 5 bases. CDR1 SNHLY and CDR2 FYNNEI come from the germline V gene. CDR3 loop: CATSPGQANNSPLHF. DNA of the CDR3: TGTGCCACCTCGCCGGGACAGGCAAATAATTCACCCCTCCACTTT.

This clone was counted a single time. The chain links TRBV5-1 to TRBJ2-4; 8 bases fit TRBD1. CDR1 and CDR2 (germline): SGHRS, YFSETQ. The CDR3 length is 16 residues. V dropped 0 bases and J dropped 1; count of bases not matched to a gene: 3. The CDR3 loop reads CASSLGQGAAKNIQYF. CDR3 DNA sequence: TGCGCCAGCAGCTTGGGGCAGGGGGCTGCCAAAAACATTCAGTACTTC.

The genes are TRBV27 and TRBJ1-4; a weak D match, TRBD1 (5 bases). Germline CDR1 MNHEY, CDR2 SMNVEV (reference sequence). The CDR3 runs 14 residues. V was trimmed by 4 bases and J by 6 bases, leaving 12 bases between them. The CDR3 reads CASSWRGEDEKLFF. Here the CDR3 DNA reads TGTGCCAGCAGTTGGAGAGGGGAGGATGAAAAACTGTTTTTT.

The chain is built from TRBV30 and TRBJ2-1; 9 bases align to TRBD2. Germline CDR1 reads GTSNPN; CDR2 reads SVGIG (reference sequence). V lost 1 base and J lost 9; bases outside the gene matches: 7. This CDR3 comprises 14 residues. The CDR3 protein is CAWSGRGGGGEQFF. Written as DNA, the CDR3 is TGTGCCTGGAGTGGGCGGGGGGGCGGCGGTGAGCAGTTCTTC.

Concerning this clone itself: A read error may produce the germline difference seen at one junction end. This chain links TRBV7-9 with TRBJ2-7; TRBD2 aligns across 10 bases. The CDR3 has 15 residues. Per germline, CDR1 SEHNR and CDR2 FQNEAQ (reference sequence). DNA for the CDR3: TGTTCCAGCAGCTTCCCAGCGGGGGGGTACTACGAGCAGTACTTC. It translates to CSSSFPAGGYYEQYF.

V usage is TRBV11-3 and J usage is TRBJ2-1; 9 positions match TRBD1. Trimming removed 5 bases from V and 5 bases from J; junction bases left unmatched: 4. The CDR3 contains 14 residues. CDR1 and CDR2 from the germline V gene are SGHNT and YENEEA. CDR3 protein: CASSPGQGDNEQFF. The CDR3 DNA is TGTGCCAGCAGCCCGGGACAGGGAGACAATGAGCAGTTCTTC.

The J gene is TRBJ1-4, the V gene TRBV6-1, with 9 bases aligning to TRBD1. J lost 7 bases, V lost 8 bases, and 2 bases had no gene match. This CDR3 contains 12 residues. Per the germline V gene, CDR1 is MNHNS and CDR2 is SASEGT. CDR3 DNA sequence: TGTGCCAGCCGGGACAGGGCTGAAAAACTGTTTTTT. Protein sequence: CASRDRAEKLFF.

This clone was detected a few times. The chain carries TRBV10-3 and TRBJ2-1, with TRBD2 matching 11 bases. The CDR3 runs to 16 residues. The V gene's germline CDR1 is ENHRY and CDR2 SYGVKD. V lost 7 bases and J lost 0; bases outside the gene matches: 5. CDR3 bases: TGTGCCATCATGATAGCGGGGGGGAGCTCCTACAATGAGCAGTTCTTC. The encoded protein is CAIMIAGGSSYNEQFF.

This rearrangement joins TRBV28 to TRBJ2-1; 12 bases fit TRBD2. Trimming took 5 bases from V and 7 from J; bases not matched to a gene: 3. The CDR3 totals 14 residues. In germline, CDR1 is MDHEN, CDR2 SYDVKM. The CDR3 loop is CASSLAGGRNEQFF. In DNA, the CDR3 is TGTGCCAGCAGTCTAGCGGGGGGGCGGAATGAGCAGTTCTTC. Combining the CDR3 with reference TRBV28 and TRBJ2-1 gives the whole variable domain DVKVTQSSRYLVKRTGEKVFLECVQDMDHENMFWYRQDPGLGLRLIYFSYDVKMKEKGDIPEGYSVSREKKERFSLILESASTNQTSMYLCASSLAGGRNEQFFGPGTRLTVL.

The chain carries TRBV7-9 and TRBJ2-3; the D gene is possibly TRBD2 (6 bases). Trimming left V 2 bases short and J 0 bases short, with 15 bases between. CDR1 is SEHNR and CDR2 is FQNEAQ in the germline V gene (reference sequence). The CDR3 runs to 17 residues. As DNA, the CDR3 is TGTGCCAGCAGCTTACGTTCCGCAGGGACTAGCACAGATACGCAGTATTTT. Translating gives CASSLRSAGTSTDTQYF.

The gene calls are TRBV27 and TRBJ2-1, with 11 bases that match TRBD2. This CDR3 comprises 18 residues. Germline-derived CDR1 and CDR2 are MNHEY and SMNVEV (reference sequence). The V and J ends lost 5 bases and 3 bases, in that order; junction bases with no gene match: 12. CDR3 sequence: CASSPWARLAGRYNEQFF. CDR3 nucleotide sequence: TGTGCCAGCAGTCCATGGGCACGACTAGCGGGGCGCTACAATGAGCAGTTCTTC.